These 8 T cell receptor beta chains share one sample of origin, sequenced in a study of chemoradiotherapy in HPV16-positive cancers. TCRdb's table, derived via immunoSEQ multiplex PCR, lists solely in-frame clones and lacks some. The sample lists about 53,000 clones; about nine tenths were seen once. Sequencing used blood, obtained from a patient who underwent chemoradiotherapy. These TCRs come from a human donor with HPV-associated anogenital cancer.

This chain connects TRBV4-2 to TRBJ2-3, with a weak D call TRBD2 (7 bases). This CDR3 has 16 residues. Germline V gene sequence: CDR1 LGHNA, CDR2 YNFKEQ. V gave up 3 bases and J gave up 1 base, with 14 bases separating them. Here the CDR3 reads CASSQEGGYRTDTQYF. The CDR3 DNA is TGTGCCAGCAGCCAGGAGGGGGGGTACCGCACAGATACGCAGTATTTT.

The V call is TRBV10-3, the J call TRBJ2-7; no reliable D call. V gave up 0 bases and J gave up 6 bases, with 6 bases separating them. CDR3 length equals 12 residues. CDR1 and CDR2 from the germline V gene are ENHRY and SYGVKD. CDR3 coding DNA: TGTGCCATCAGTGAGTCTGAAGGCGAGCAGTACTTC. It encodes CAISESEGEQYF.

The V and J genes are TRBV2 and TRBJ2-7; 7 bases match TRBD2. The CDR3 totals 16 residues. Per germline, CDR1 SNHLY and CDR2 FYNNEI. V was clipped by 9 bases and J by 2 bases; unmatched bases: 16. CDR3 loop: CARTLFGEGGTYEQYF. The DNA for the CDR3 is TGTGCCAGGACACTCTTCGGGGAGGGAGGAACCTACGAGCAGTACTTC.

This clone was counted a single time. The CDR3, as DNA: TGCGCCAGCAGTTACAGGGAGATGGTCGGTTCACCCCTCCACTTT. Its protein is CASSYREMVGSPLHF. The rearrangement uses TRBV5-1 and TRBJ1-6, with D perhaps matching TRBD1 (6 bases). The CDR3 is 15 amino acids. Deletions cut 5 bases from V and 9 bases from J, with 18 bases between. The germline gives CDR1 SGHRS, CDR2 YFSETQ.

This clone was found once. The CDR3 sequence: CASSLQGSYEQYF. CDR3 in DNA: TGTGCCAGCAGCTTACAGGGGTCCTACGAGCAGTACTTC. The V gene is TRBV11-1, the J gene TRBJ2-7, with D perhaps TRBD1 (6 bases). CDR3 length: 13 amino acids. V shed 2 bases and J shed 1 base, with 6 bases lying between them. Per germline, CDR1 SGHAT and CDR2 FQDESV (reference sequence). Drawing the rest from reference TRBV11-1 and TRBJ2-7, the complete variable domain is EAEVAQSPRYKITEKSQAVAFWCDPISGHATLYWYRQILGQGPELLVQFQDESVVDDSQLPKDRFSAERLKGVDSTLKIQPAELGDSAMYLCASSLQGSYEQYFGPGTRLTVT.

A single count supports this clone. The CDR3 sequence is CASGTGQGYNEQFF. DNA of the CDR3: TGCGCCAGCGGCACGGGACAGGGGTACAATGAGCAGTTCTTC. The rearrangement links TRBV5-1 to TRBJ2-1, with 10 positions matching TRBD1. The trim removed 7 bases at V and 4 bases at J, leaving 5 bases unmatched. CDR1 is SGHRS and CDR2 is YFSETQ in the germline V gene. This CDR3 has 14 residues.

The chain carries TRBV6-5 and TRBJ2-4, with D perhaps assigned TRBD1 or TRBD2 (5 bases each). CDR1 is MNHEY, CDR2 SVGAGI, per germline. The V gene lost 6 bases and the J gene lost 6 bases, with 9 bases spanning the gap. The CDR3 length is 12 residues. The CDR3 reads CASRTGTNIQYF. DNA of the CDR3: TGTGCCAGCAGAACCGGGACAAACATTCAGTACTTC.

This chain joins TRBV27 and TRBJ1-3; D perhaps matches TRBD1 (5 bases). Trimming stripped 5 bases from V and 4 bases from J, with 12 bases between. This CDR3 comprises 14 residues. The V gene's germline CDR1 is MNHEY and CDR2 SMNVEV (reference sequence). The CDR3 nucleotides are TGTGCCAGCAGTCTACTGGGACCGGGAAACACCATATATTTT. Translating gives CASSLLGPGNTIYF.